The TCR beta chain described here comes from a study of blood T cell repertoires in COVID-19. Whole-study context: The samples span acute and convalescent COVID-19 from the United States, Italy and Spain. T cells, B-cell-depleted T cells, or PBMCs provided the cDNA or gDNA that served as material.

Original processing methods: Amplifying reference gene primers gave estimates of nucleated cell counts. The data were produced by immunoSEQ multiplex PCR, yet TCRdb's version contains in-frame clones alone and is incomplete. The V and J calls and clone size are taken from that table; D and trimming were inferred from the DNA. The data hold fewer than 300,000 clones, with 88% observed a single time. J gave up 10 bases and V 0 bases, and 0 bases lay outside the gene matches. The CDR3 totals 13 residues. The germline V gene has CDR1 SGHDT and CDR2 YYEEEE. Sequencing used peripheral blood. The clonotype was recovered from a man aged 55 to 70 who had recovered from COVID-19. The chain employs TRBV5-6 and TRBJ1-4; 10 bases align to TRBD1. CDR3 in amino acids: CASSLGTGGKLFF. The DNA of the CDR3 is TGTGCCAGCAGCTTGGGGACAGGGGGAAAACTGTTTTTT.